The 23 T cell receptor beta chains below were found in one sample sequenced in a study of tumor and adjacent non-tumor tissue in lung cancer (dated by TCRdb to 2016 to 2018). RNA was isolated from bulk unsorted tissue, and RNA quality was assessed with a NanoDrop ND-1000 and an Agilent 2100. The library was built by means of multiplex PCR. The sample was run on an Illumina HiSeq 2500. TCRbeta libraries were built by three rounds of nested PCR using primers (Table S4), following protocols modified from ARM-PCR. The public reads were run again by TCRdb, first through fastp at Q25 and then through MiXCR, and only productive beta chains were kept. Rows with a matching CDR3 protein are joined into one entry that keeps the most common DNA and genes. The sample profile shows tens of thousands of distinct CDR3 sequences; approximately 72% of them were found once. Of the sample, 8.5% to 10% is held by the ten largest clones.

The sequenced material came from lung tumor tissue. The origin of the receptors is a woman aged 40 to 49 with non-small cell lung cancer.

A remark on this clonotype: An end of the junction does not agree with germline; a read error may underlie this. The chain uses TRBV6-5 and TRBJ1-2; 10 bases agree with TRBD1. The CDR3 loop spans 14 amino acids. CDR1 and CDR2 from the germline V gene are MNHEY and SVGAGI. The CDR3 spells CVSRAGTGADGYTF. The CDR3 bases are TGTGTCAGCAGGGCCGGGACAGGGGCTGATGGCTACACCTTC.

Comments on this clonotype: Germline and junction disagree at one end, which may indicate a read error. This chain links TRBV11-2 with TRBJ2-1, with 10 bases matching TRBD2. The CDR3 is 16 residues long. Germline assignment: CDR1 SGHAT and CDR2 FQNNGV. The CDR3 protein is CASILGPLAGRNELFF. The CDR3 coding sequence is TGTGCAAGCATCTTAGGGCCACTAGCGGGGCGCAATGAGCTGTTCTTC.

J is TRBJ1-2 and V is TRBV5-1; 8 bases map to TRBD1. Germline CDR1 reads SGHRS; CDR2 reads YFSETQ. The V and J ends lost 4 bases and 7 bases, in that order; junction bases with no gene match: 9. The CDR3 is 14 amino acids. For the CDR3, the DNA is TGCGCCAGCAGCCTTACAGGGGGGTTAGTTGGCTACACCTTC. This encodes CASSLTGGLVGYTF.

Note on this clonotype: A read error may explain this, as a much larger clone is one base away. The chain combines TRBV20-1 with TRBJ2-1; D gene ambiguous. This CDR3 is built from 11 residues. Germline V lookup: CDR1 DFQATT, CDR2 SNEGSKA (reference sequence). With 4 bases removed from V and 8 bases from J, the gap between germline ends came to 9 bases. DNA of the CDR3: TGCAGTGCTACAGATATGTATGAGCAGTTCTTC. It yields the protein CSATDMYEQFF.

For this clonotype: One end of the junction varies from germline; a read error may be responsible. The rearrangement joins TRBV11-2 to TRBJ2-2; TRBD2 aligns across 9 bases. The CDR3 contains 17 residues. Per the germline V gene, CDR1 is SGHAT and CDR2 is FQNNGV. The CDR3 sequence is CASSPSTSGYSTGELLF. CDR3 nucleotides: TGTGCCAGCAGCCCCTCTACTAGCGGGTACTCAACCGGGGAGCTGTTGTTT.

About this clonotype itself: At one end the junction does not follow the germline gene, possibly because of a read error. The chain has TRBV2 and TRBJ2-1; the D gene is possibly TRBD2 (6 bases). Germline V CDR1 and CDR2: SNHLY, FYNNEI. This CDR3 has 14 amino acids. CDR3 in amino acids: CTSSENIGGNEQFF. Written as DNA, the CDR3 is TGTACCAGCAGTGAAAATATTGGGGGGAATGAGCAGTTCTTC.

About this clonotype: The junction departs from germline at one end; a sequencing error may be responsible. This chain uses TRBV2 with TRBJ2-3, with TRBD2 matching 7 bases. CDR3 length equals 15 residues. CDR1 is SNHLY and CDR2 is FYNNEI in the germline V gene. The chain's CDR3 is CASAGLEGLTDTRYF. The CDR3 DNA reads as TGTGCCAGCGCCGGACTAGAGGGGCTCACAGATACGCGGTATTTT.

This clonotype was counted at least ten times. The gene calls are TRBV29-1 and TRBJ1-2; no firm D call. The CDR3 has 11 residues. The germline V and J ends were trimmed by 4 bases and 4 bases, with 7 bases remaining between them. Germline values: CDR1 SQVTM, CDR2 ANQGSEA. Written as DNA, the CDR3 is TGCAGCGTTGGTACCCTCTATGGCTACACCTTC. Protein: CSVGTLYGYTF.

This clonotype is medium-sized in the sample. The chain combines TRBV11-3 with TRBJ2-7, with 8 bases matching TRBD2. This CDR3 contains 14 residues. Germline V lookup: CDR1 SGHNT, CDR2 YENEEA. V was clipped by 5 bases and J by 4 bases; unmatched bases: 7. CDR3 in DNA: TGTGCCAGCAGCCCCCCGGGGGGGGTGTACGAGCAGTACTTC. This encodes CASSPPGGVYEQYF. The complete variable domain, with remaining parts taken from reference TRBV11-3 and TRBJ2-7, reads EAGVVQSPRYKIIEKKQPVAFWCNPISGHNTLYWYLQNLGQGPELLIRYENEEAVDDSQLPKDRFSAERLKGVDSTLKIQPAELGDSAVYLCASSPPGGVYEQYFGPGTRLTVT.

The V call is TRBV20-1, the J call TRBJ2-3, with 12 bases fitting TRBD1. Per germline, CDR1 DFQATT and CDR2 SNEGSKA (reference sequence). There are 16 residues in the CDR3. V gave up 4 bases and J gave up 7 bases; unmatched junction bases: 12. The CDR3 loop reads CSATPPGDRGRNTQYF. Here the CDR3 DNA reads TGCAGTGCTACCCCCCCAGGGGACAGGGGGCGTAATACGCAGTATTTT.

A single count supports this clonotype. Being one base from a much bigger clone, this may be a read error. V and J are TRBV20-1 and TRBJ2-7; D tentatively fits TRBD1 or TRBD2 (6 bases each). CDR1 is DFQATT and CDR2 is SNEGSKA in the germline V gene (reference sequence). The CDR3 has 14 amino acids. CDR3 region: CSAVVRRGSNEHYF. The CDR3 DNA sequence: TGCAGTGCTGTGGTGCGGAGGGGGTCCAACGAGCACTACTTC.

Remarks on this clonotype: The junction differs from germline at one of its ends, possibly a read error. The genes are TRBV6-5 and TRBJ2-7; 7 bases map to TRBD2. The CDR3 has 14 residues. CDR1 is MNHEY and CDR2 is SVGAGI in the germline V gene. CDR3 coding DNA: TGTGCAAGCAGTCCGAACGGGGGGATCTACGAGCGGTACTTC. This encodes CASSPNGGIYERYF.

This clonotype was found a few times. At one boundary the junction diverges from the germline segment, which might be a read error. The chain is built from TRBV11-1 and TRBJ2-1, with 8 bases matching TRBD1. This CDR3 spans 14 amino acids. CDR1 and CDR2 from the germline V gene are SGHAT and FQDESV (reference sequence). CDR3 DNA sequence: TGTGCCAGCGGCTCCAGGGGGCGCGGGGATGAACAGTTCTTC. Its translation is CASGSRGRGDEQFF. The entire variable domain, with the rest obtained from reference TRBV11-1 and TRBJ2-1, is as follows: EAEVAQSPRYKITEKSQAVAFWCDPISGHATLYWYRQILGQGPELLVQFQDESVVDDSQLPKDRFSAERLKGVDSTLKIQPAELGDSAMYLCASGSRGRGDEQFFGPGTRLTVL.

As to this clonotype: One junction end does not reproduce the germline sequence, and a read error may be involved. This chain connects TRBV6-5 to TRBJ1-1; TRBD1 might be the D (6 bases). The germline V gene has CDR1 MNHEY and CDR2 SVGAGI. This CDR3 is 16 amino acids long. The CDR3 DNA is TGTGCCAGTAGTTGCACTGGTGGCCCCAGGGGCATTGAAGCTTTCTTT. Its protein is CASSCTGGPRGIEAFF.

Comment on this clonotype: A much larger clonotype is one base distant, so this may be a read error. This chain connects TRBV14 to TRBJ1-2; D uncertain. Per germline, CDR1 SGHDN and CDR2 FVKESK. Trimming pared 1 base from V and 0 bases from J, leaving 9 bases between. The CDR3 is 15 amino acids. The CDR3 coding sequence is TGTGCCAGCAGCCAAGGGGGTGCAGCTAACTATGGCTACACCTTC. Protein sequence: CASSQGGAANYGYTF.

A word on this clonotype: Sequence at one end of the junction differs from germline and may be a read error. The chain is built from TRBV11-1 and TRBJ2-1; D is perhaps TRBD1 (5 bases). The CDR3 is 15 amino acids. Germline-derived CDR1 and CDR2 are SGHAT and FQDESV (reference sequence). The CDR3 bases are TGTGCCAGCAACCTCACCCAGGGAATTCACAAAGAGCAGTTCTTC. It yields the protein CASNLTQGIHKEQFF.

Remarks on this clonotype: An end of the junction differs from the germline gene, which may be a read error. The chain links TRBV20-1 to TRBJ2-3; 7 bases align to TRBD1. Germline lookup yields CDR1 DFQATT and CDR2 SNEGSKA (reference sequence). The CDR3 sequence is 18 residues long. CDR3 loop: CSAIGTAKEGASKDTQYF. The CDR3 DNA reads as TGCAGTGCTATTGGGACAGCGAAAGAGGGGGCTAGCAAAGATACGCAGTATTTT.

The chain uses TRBV30 and TRBJ1-2, with TRBD1 as a possible D gene (6 bases). V was pared by 5 bases and J by 4 bases, with 11 bases between. The CDR3 covers 12 residues. Germline V gene lookup returns CDR1 GTSNPN and CDR2 SVGIG (reference sequence). This CDR3 is CAWRKGGYGYTF. CDR3 coding DNA: TGTGCCTGGCGGAAGGGGGGCTATGGCTACACCTTC.

The chain uses TRBV5-5 and TRBJ1-3, with D possibly TRBD1 on 6 matching bases. V lost 0 bases and J lost 2, with 12 bases in between. This CDR3 has 16 residues. Germline-derived CDR1 and CDR2 are SGHKS and YYEKEE (reference sequence). The CDR3 loop reads CASSLEPGAAGNTIYF. CDR3 sequence (DNA): TGTGCCAGCAGCTTGGAACCAGGGGCTGCTGGAAACACCATATATTTT.

On this clonotype itself: As the CDR3 is not closed by the conserved phenylalanine or tryptophan, this likely results from a read error. This chain links TRBV28 with TRBJ1-5, with D possibly being TRBD1 (5 bases). Germline loops: CDR1 MDHEN, CDR2 SYDVKM. The CDR3 sequence is 15 residues long. The DNA for the CDR3 is TGTGCCATCAGTTTCAGTGGGGAGGGGTATCAGCCCCAGCATTAT. It encodes CAISFSGEGYQPQHY.

This chain joins TRBV21-1 and TRBJ2-2; whether TRBD1, the table's D call, matches the DNA was not checked. TRBV21-1 is labeled a pseudogene. The CDR3 has 16 amino acids. The CDR3, as DNA: TGTGCCAGCAGTAGCGGACAGGGTATTTACACCGGGGAGCTGTTTTTT. The encoded protein is CASSSGQGIYTGELFF.

Comments on this clonotype: One end of the junction varies from germline; a read error may be responsible. J is TRBJ1-2 and V is TRBV11-2; D is perhaps TRBD1 (5 bases). Germline V gene sequence: CDR1 SGHAT, CDR2 FQNNGV. The CDR3 is 13 residues long. The DNA of the CDR3 is TGTGTCAGCAGCCAGACAGACGTTAATGGCTACACCTTC. Encoded protein: CVSSQTDVNGYTF.

Note on this clonotype: The junction differs from germline at one of its ends, possibly a read error. This chain links TRBV4-1 with TRBJ1-6; D is ambiguous. There are 16 residues in the CDR3. The germline gives CDR1 MGHRA, CDR2 YSYEKL. The CDR3 nucleotides are TGCGCCAGCAGTCAAGTAGGTCCAAGTGGTAATCCACCCCTCCACTTT. It yields the protein CASSQVGPSGNPPLHF.